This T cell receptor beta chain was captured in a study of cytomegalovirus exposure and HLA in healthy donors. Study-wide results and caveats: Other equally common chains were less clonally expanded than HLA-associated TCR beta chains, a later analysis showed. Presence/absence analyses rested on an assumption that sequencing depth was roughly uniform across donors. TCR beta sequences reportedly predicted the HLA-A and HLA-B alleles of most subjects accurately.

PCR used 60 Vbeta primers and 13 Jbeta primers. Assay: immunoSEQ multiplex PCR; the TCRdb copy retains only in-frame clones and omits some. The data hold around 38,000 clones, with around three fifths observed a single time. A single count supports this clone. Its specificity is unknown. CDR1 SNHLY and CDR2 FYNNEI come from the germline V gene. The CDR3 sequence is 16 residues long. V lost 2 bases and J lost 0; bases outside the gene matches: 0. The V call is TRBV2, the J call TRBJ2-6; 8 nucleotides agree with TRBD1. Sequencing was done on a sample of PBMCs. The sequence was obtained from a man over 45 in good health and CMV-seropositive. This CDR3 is CASSETGGSGANVLTF. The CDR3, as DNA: TGTGCCAGCAGTGAAACAGGGGGCTCTGGGGCCAACGTCCTGACTTTC. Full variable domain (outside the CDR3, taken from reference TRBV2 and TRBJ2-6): EPEVTQTPSHQVTQMGQEVILRCVPISNHLYFYWYRQILGQKVEFLVSFYNNEISEKSEIFDDQFSVERPDGSNFTLKIRSTKLEDSAMYFCASSETGGSGANVLTFGAGSRLTVL.